This record looks at one TCR beta chain sequence and its context. The sample belongs to a study of blood T cell repertoires in COVID-19. Study context: Italy, Spain and the United States were the sources of the convalescent and acute COVID-19 samples. T cells, B-cell-depleted T cells, or PBMCs provided the cDNA or gDNA that served as material.

Between the trimmed V and J ends, which lost 1 base and 4 bases, there was a span of 13 bases. Germline V gene lookup returns CDR1 SEHNR and CDR2 FQNEAQ (reference sequence). There are 15 residues in the CDR3. In the original processing: Estimates of nucleated cell counts were drawn from the amplification of reference gene primers. Generated by immunoSEQ multiplex PCR, the TCRdb table keeps only in-frame clones and is missing some. The V and J calls and the clone size are those of that table, but D and trimming were determined from the DNA. The data hold roughly 190,000 clones, with about 85% observed a single time.

Sequencing input: peripheral blood. The sequence was collected from a woman in her fifties or sixties with acute or convalescent COVID-19. The chain uses TRBV7-9 and TRBJ1-2; D uncertain. DNA of the CDR3: TGTGCCAGCAGCTTAGATACGGGGAAGTCCTATGGCTACACCTTC. Amino acid sequence: CASSLDTGKSYGYTF. The complete variable domain, with remaining parts taken from reference TRBV7-9 and TRBJ1-2, reads DTGVSQNPRHKITKRGQNVTFRCDPISEHNRLYWYRQTLGQGPEFLTYFQNEAQLEKSRLLSDRFSAERPKGSFSTLEIQRTEQGDSAMYLCASSLDTGKSYGYTFGSGTRLTVV.